A single sample is the source of the 10 T cell receptor beta chains below, sequenced in a study of identical twins. TCRdb analysed the 5' RACE reads with MiXCR anew, one entry per CDR3 protein. The top ten hold around 0.25% of the sample, which has around 1.7 million distinct CDR3 sequences, around a third seen once. Sequencing was done on a sample of cord blood. The receptors originated from a newborn girl in good health.

The chain links TRBV28 to TRBJ1-5, with D uncertain. The ends were cut back, 6 bases at V and 2 bases at J, with 11 bases in the middle. CDR3 length equals 14 residues. The germline gives CDR1 MDHEN, CDR2 SYDVKM. Here the CDR3 reads CASSIQLRNQPQHF. The DNA for the CDR3 is TGTGCCAGCAGCATACAGCTCCGCAATCAGCCCCAGCATTTT. Supplemented by reference TRBV28 and TRBJ1-5, the full variable domain reads DVKVTQSSRYLVKRTGEKVFLECVQDMDHENMFWYRQDPGLGLRLIYFSYDVKMKEKGDIPEGYSVSREKKERFSLILESASTNQTSMYLCASSIQLRNQPQHFGDGTRLSIL.

The sample holds many counts of this clonotype. The V gene is TRBV13, the J gene TRBJ2-5, with D possibly matching TRBD1 (6 bases). The CDR3 is 16 residues long. V gave up 1 base and J gave up 5 bases, with 17 bases separating them. Germline CDR1 reads PRHDT; CDR2 reads FYEKMQ (reference sequence). CDR3 DNA sequence: TGTGCCAGCAGCTTAGTTCGGGGACACGTCGGGGAGACCCAGTACTTC. Amino acid sequence: CASSLVRGHVGETQYF.

The CDR3 loop is CSVEYRGNTEAFF. The CDR3 nucleotides read TGCAGCGTTGAATACAGGGGGAACACTGAAGCTTTCTTT. This rearrangement joins TRBV29-1 to TRBJ1-1; TRBD1 matches 7 bases. Trimming took 2 bases from V and 1 from J; bases not matched to a gene: 1. The CDR3 length is 13 residues. CDR1 is SQVTM, CDR2 ANQGSEA, per germline.

This chain uses TRBV19 with TRBJ1-5; the D gene is possibly TRBD1 (5 bases). This CDR3 has 15 residues. CDR1 and CDR2 (germline): LNHDA, SQIVND (reference sequence). Trimming took off 3 bases at V and 0 bases at J, with 9 bases between the two ends. The CDR3 bases are TGTGCCAGTAGTATTCGGCAGGGTAGCAATCAGCCCCAGCATTTT. Its protein is CASSIRQGSNQPQHF.

This clonotype showed up just a few times. The CDR3 region has the DNA TGTGCCAGCTCACCCACGGGCTCAAAGGTCACTGAAGCTTTCTTT. Protein sequence: CASSPTGSKVTEAFF. The chain carries TRBV18 and TRBJ1-1; D remains unclear. CDR1 is KGHSH and CDR2 is LQKENI in the germline V gene. The CDR3 sequence is 15 residues long. V was clipped by 3 bases and J by 4 bases, with 15 bases between them.

The chain employs TRBV25-1 and TRBJ2-3; D may be TRBD1 or TRBD2 (5 bases each). The CDR3 runs to 16 residues. V was cut by 6 bases and J by 2 bases, with 18 bases left in between. Per germline, CDR1 MGHDK and CDR2 SYGVNS. The CDR3 loop is CASSLTGTDFTDTQYF. CDR3 DNA: TGTGCCAGCAGCCTGACCGGGACGGACTTCACAGATACGCAGTATTTT. The full variable domain, in which reference TRBV25-1 and TRBJ2-3 provide the parts outside the CDR3, is EADIYQTPRYLVIGTGKKITLECSQTMGHDKMYWYQQDPGMELHLIHYSYGVNSTEKGDLSSESTVSRIRTEHFPLTLESARPSHTSQYLCASSLTGTDFTDTQYFGPGTRLTVL.

Only a few counts were recorded for this clonotype. V gene TRBV20-1 combines with J gene TRBJ1-1; D is unresolved. This CDR3 has 13 amino acids. The ends were cut back, 5 bases at V and 5 bases at J, with 15 bases in the middle. Germline V gene lookup returns CDR1 DFQATT and CDR2 SNEGSKA (reference sequence). CDR3: CSAHDQRGTEAFF. CDR3 nucleotides: TGCAGTGCTCATGACCAACGGGGAACTGAAGCTTTCTTT.

The chain joins TRBV5-1 to TRBJ1-1; D gene ambiguous. The V gene's germline CDR1 is SGHRS and CDR2 YFSETQ. The germline V and J ends were trimmed by 4 bases and 1 base, with 11 bases remaining between them. The CDR3 consists of 14 residues. The CDR3 DNA reads TGCGCCAGCAGCAGAGTGACGGGGAACACTGAAGCTTTCTTT. Encoded protein: CASSRVTGNTEAFF.

This clonotype has just a few counts. V and J are TRBV7-2 and TRBJ1-2, with D perhaps matching TRBD1 (6 bases). Trimming shortened V by 1 base and J by 2 bases, and 11 bases separated the two germline ends. There are 15 residues in the CDR3. Germline V gene sequence: CDR1 SGHTA, CDR2 FQGNSA. This CDR3 reads CASSLVGRGNYGYTF. CDR3 coding DNA: TGTGCCAGCAGCTTAGTCGGCAGGGGAAACTATGGCTACACCTTC.

This clonotype appeared a few times. V gene TRBV11-2 combines with J gene TRBJ2-1, with 11 nucleotides matching TRBD2. After removal of 1 base from V and 6 bases from J, the junction contained 8 bases not matched to a gene. CDR3 length: 17 amino acids. CDR1 and CDR2 (germline): SGHAT, FQNNGV. The CDR3 region is CASSLGSFSGGANEQFF. The DNA for the CDR3 is TGTGCCAGCAGCTTAGGGTCGTTTAGCGGGGGGGCCAATGAGCAGTTCTTC.